The 14 T cell receptor beta chains presented below share a single source sample, sequenced in a study of blood T cells in healthy people across ages. The second PCR ran about 6 to 12 cycles with a sample-barcoded 5' primer and J-beta primers. A single record per CDR3 protein comes from TCRdb applying MiXCR to the 5' RACE reads. Of over 1,200,000 distinct CDR3 sequences in the sample, approximately 63% were seen once. Sequenced input: blood. The receptors shown here come from a man between 18 and 29 years old in good health.

The rearrangement uses TRBV20-1 and TRBJ2-7; 7 bases match TRBD2. Trimming removed 5 bases from V and 0 bases from J; junction bases left unmatched: 4. The CDR3 is 13 amino acids. Germline V CDR1 and CDR2: DFQATT, SNEGSKA (reference sequence). The CDR3 nucleotides are TGCAGTGCTGTCGGGGACTACTCCTACGAGCAGTACTTC. Protein product: CSAVGDYSYEQYF.

The chain couples TRBV29-1 to TRBJ2-6; 11 positions agree with TRBD2. V shed 5 bases and J 4 bases; nucleotides not matched to a gene: 7. The CDR3 spans 16 residues. Germline-derived CDR1 and CDR2 are SQVTM and ANQGSEA. Here the CDR3 DNA reads TGCAGCGTTCTCCTAGCGGGAGGTATGGGGGCCAACGTCCTGACTTTC. Translation gives CSVLLAGGMGANVLTF.

The chain couples TRBV9 to TRBJ1-2; D unresolved. Trimming pared 1 base from V and 7 bases from J, leaving 8 bases between. Germline assignment: CDR1 SGDLS and CDR2 YYNGEE. The length of the CDR3 is 12 residues. CDR3 region: CASSVHGSGYTF. CDR3 in DNA: TGTGCCAGCAGCGTACACGGGTCTGGCTACACCTTC.

With regard to this clonotype: Compared with germline, one end of the junction differs, possibly owing to a read error. The chain joins TRBV7-9 to TRBJ2-5, with D perhaps matching TRBD2 (6 bases). This CDR3 contains 13 residues. Germline CDR1 SEHNR, CDR2 FQNEAQ (reference sequence). The CDR3 DNA reads as TGTGCCGGCAGCTCGGGACTGGAAGAGACCCAGTACTTC. It yields the protein CAGSSGLEETQYF.

The rearrangement joins TRBV6-1 to TRBJ1-1; no clear D gene. Trimming removed 3 bases from V and 1 base from J, with 6 bases in between. Germline assignment: CDR1 MNHNS and CDR2 SASEGT. The CDR3 spans 13 residues. The CDR3 here is CASSESRNTEAFF. The CDR3 DNA reads as TGTGCCAGCAGTGAGTCAAGGAACACTGAAGCTTTCTTT.

About this clonotype: One junction end does not reproduce the germline sequence, and a read error may be involved. The V call is TRBV28, the J call TRBJ2-7; perhaps TRBD1 as D (6 bases). The CDR3 covers 11 residues. Germline CDR1 and CDR2: MDHEN and SYDVKM. The DNA for the CDR3 is TGTGCCACCCGGGACATTCACGAGCAGAACTTC. This gives the protein CATRDIHEQNF.

This clonotype has more than one count but fewer than ten. V gene TRBV12-3 or TRBV12-4 combines with J gene TRBJ2-3; D is unclear. The CDR3 has 11 residues. V gave up 9 bases and J gave up 6 bases, with 10 bases separating them. The CDR3 loop reads CASCLSDTQYF. The DNA of the CDR3 is TGTGCCAGTTGTCTGTCTGATACGCAGTATTTT.

The chain employs TRBV7-2 and TRBJ1-4; 8 nucleotides agree with TRBD1. V lost 6 bases to trimming and J lost 6 bases; unmatched junction nucleotides: 6. CDR3 size: 14 residues. The germline V gene encodes CDR1 SGHTA and CDR2 FQGNSA. CDR3 sequence (DNA): TGTGCCAGCAGTACAGGGGGTCCCTATGAAAAACTGTTTTTT. This translates into CASSTGGPYEKLFF.

The CDR3 DNA sequence: TGCAGTGCTCCAGATCCCGGGGAGAGCTCCTACAATGAGCAGTACTTC. Amino acid sequence: CSAPDPGESSYNEQYF. The V and J genes are TRBV20-1 and TRBJ2-1; possibly TRBD2 for D (5 bases). The J call may be faulty, since TRBJ2-7 better matches the DNA end. Germline CDR1 reads DFQATT; CDR2 reads SNEGSKA (reference sequence). This CDR3 region has 16 residues.

In this sample, this clonotype turned up a few times. The chain combines TRBV10-3 with TRBJ1-2, with D maybe TRBD1 (6 bases). The CDR3 consists of 14 residues. CDR1 is ENHRY, CDR2 SYGVKD, per germline. The ends were cut back, 5 bases at V and 7 bases at J, with 17 bases in the middle. The CDR3 nucleotides read TGTGCCATCAGTTATACCCGGGACACTCCTGGCTACACCTTC. This translates into CAISYTRDTPGYTF.

V gene TRBV28 combines with J gene TRBJ1-2, with 7 bases lining up with TRBD1. J was trimmed by 3 bases and V by 2 bases; bases with no gene match: 12. The CDR3 totals 17 residues. CDR1 and CDR2 from the germline V gene are MDHEN and SYDVKM. In nucleotides, the CDR3 is TGTGCCAGCAGTTTAAGGCAGGGGGATCTAGGGGACTATGGCTACACCTTC. It specifies CASSLRQGDLGDYGYTF.

The chain is built from TRBV6-2 or TRBV6-3 and TRBJ2-4, with unresolved D. Between the trimmed V and J ends, which lost 6 bases and 0 bases, there was a span of 9 bases. There are 14 residues in the CDR3. Germline CDR1 is MNHEY and CDR2 is SVGEGT. The CDR3 is CASRADSAKNIQYF. The CDR3 DNA sequence: TGTGCCAGCAGGGCGGATTCAGCCAAAAACATTCAGTACTTC.

This clonotype was seen a handful of times. The chain is built from TRBV4-1 and TRBJ2-5; possibly TRBD1 for D (5 bases). With 1 base removed from V and 4 bases from J, the gap between germline ends came to 13 bases. The length of the CDR3 is 15 residues. Germline CDR1 MGHRA, CDR2 YSYEKL. The CDR3 coding sequence is TGCGCCAGCAGCCAAGCAGGGCTTACGGCAGAGACCCAGTACTTC. Its translation is CASSQAGLTAETQYF.

This clonotype was recorded a few times. The chain couples TRBV11-2 to TRBJ1-2, with D perhaps matching TRBD1 (6 bases). The CDR3 is 12 amino acids. The germline CDR1 and CDR2 sequences are SGHAT and FQNNGV. Trimming left V 3 bases short and J 6 bases short, with 8 bases between. The CDR3, as DNA: TGTGCCAGCAGCTTCCACAGGGATGGCTACACCTTC. Amino acid sequence: CASSFHRDGYTF.